This TCR beta chain comes out of a study of a mutant IDH1 vaccine in newly diagnosed glioma. This clone occurred a few times. Its antigen remains unknown. Noted time point: week 23, last vaccination. One vaccine dose held 300 ug of mutant IDH1 20-mer peptide and came with topical imiquimod. Only in-frame clones appear in the TCRdb table, and some are missing; sequencing was by immunoSEQ multiplex PCR. There are approximately 66,000 clones in the sample; nearly 85% occur only once, and about an eighth lies in the top ten. With V trimmed by 0 bases and J by 5 bases, 12 bases remained unmatched. This CDR3 is 17 amino acids long. From germline, CDR1 is GTSNPN and CDR2 SVGIG (reference sequence).

The sequence derives from a man aged 18 to 29 with glioma. Material: PBMCs, obtained from a glioma patient whose treatment included an IDH1 peptide vaccine. The gene calls are TRBV30 and TRBJ2-3; 9 positions match TRBD2. The DNA of the CDR3 is TGTGCCTGGAGTGTCGGATGGTTAGCGGGAGTCGGAGATACGCAGTATTTT. Its protein is CAWSVGWLAGVGDTQYF.